These T cell receptor beta chains were read from a single sample in a study of shared clonotypes between healthy human individuals. Generated by immunoSEQ multiplex PCR, the TCRdb table keeps only in-frame clones and is missing some. The sample records 2.3 million or so clones, roughly 93% being singletons. The sequencing sample was made of naive CD4+ T cells from PBMCs. The receptors originated from a young man in good health. Some clones in this sample may be carry-over from other donors' samples. The CDR3 runs from the conserved cysteine through the conserved F or W. Fields, in order: D gene, J gene, clone size, V gene, CDR3 DNA, CDR3 protein. The D gene is left open where the match is weak. Not every row has a clone size; where given, it reads once, few, many or a size class.

>NA|TRBJ1-4|NA|TRBV7-9
TGTGCCAGCAGCTTAATCGTGTCAGATTGGGCTGAAAAACTGTTTTTT
CASSLIVSDWAEKLFF
>TRBD1|TRBJ2-2|once|TRBV27
TGTGCCAGCAGAGACAGGGTGAACACCGGGGAGCTGTTTTTT
CASRDRVNTGELFF
>TRBD1|TRBJ1-4|NA|TRBV6-6
TGTGCCAGCAGGGACACAGGGGGGGCAACTAATGAAAAACTGTTTTTT
CASRDTGGATNEKLFF
>NA|TRBJ1-1|NA|TRBV7-2
TGTGCCAGCAGCCCCGGTCCTGGGGGCGAAGCTTTCTTT
CASSPGPGGEAFF
>NA|TRBJ2-3|once|TRBV7-9
TGTGCCAGCAGCTCCCGAGATCTGCTCCCAGATACGCAGTATTTT
CASSSRDLLPDTQYF
>TRBD1|TRBJ2-1|NA|TRBV28
TGTGCCAGCAGTACCTCCGGGACAGGGGGTGAGGATGAGCAGTTCTTC
CASSTSGTGGEDEQFF
>TRBD2|TRBJ2-1|NA|TRBV6-1
TGTGCCAGCGTATCGGGAGGGATTAACAATGAGCAGTTCTTC
CASVSGGINNEQFF
>TRBD1|TRBJ2-7|NA|TRBV6-6
TGTGCCAGCAGACCCCCCGGGACAGGGAAGCTCGACGAGCAGTACTTC
CASRPPGTGKLDEQYF
>NA|TRBJ2-7|NA|TRBV27
TGTGCCAGCAGTTTGGGGGAACCCTACTACGAGCAGTACTTC
CASSLGEPYYEQYF
>NA|TRBJ2-7|NA|TRBV7-2
TGTGCCAGCAGCTCTGGCCCGGGCAGTGTCTACGAGCAGTACTTC
CASSSGPGSVYEQYF
>NA|TRBJ2-2|NA|TRBV6-1
TGTGCCAGCAGTGTCCTAGCGTTAACAACCGGGGAGCTGTTTTTT
CASSVLALTTGELFF
>NA|TRBJ2-3|NA|TRBV7-3
TGTGCCAGCAGCTTATGGGCAAAGAGCACAGATACGCAGTATTTT
CASSLWAKSTDTQYF
>NA|TRBJ2-3|NA|TRBV5-1
TGCGCCAGCAGCCCACCGGGGGGCGCGGCAGATACGCAGTATTTT
CASSPPGGAADTQYF
>NA|TRBJ1-1|once|TRBV2
TGTGCCAGCAGTGAATGGGAGGCGAACACTGAAGCTTTCTTT
CASSEWEANTEAFF
>NA|TRBJ2-1|NA|TRBV5-1
TGCGCCAGCAGGATAAATGAGCAGTTCTTC
CASRINEQFF
>TRBD1|TRBJ1-5|NA|TRBV4-1
TGCGCCAGCAGCCAAGATGACGGGACAGGACCTAATCAGCCCCAGCATTTT
CASSQDDGTGPNQPQHF
>TRBD2|TRBJ2-5|NA|TRBV30
TGTGCCTCCGGGTGGGGACTAGCGGTCCAAGAGACCCAGTACTTC
CASGWGLAVQETQYF
>NA|TRBJ1-2|NA|TRBV10-3
TGTGCCATCAGTGAATCAGCTAACTATGGCTACACCTTC
CAISESANYGYTF
>NA|TRBJ1-1|few|TRBV7-2
TGTGCCAGCGGGAACACTGAAGCTTTCTTT
CASGNTEAFF
>TRBD2|TRBJ2-1|NA|TRBV10-1
TGCGCCAGCAGTGAGTTGCGCGGGAGAATCGATGAGCAGTTCTTC
CASSELRGRIDEQFF
>NA|TRBJ1-2|NA|TRBV28
TGTGCCAGCAGTTTTTACCCGTCCTTTCAGCCGACTAACTATGGCTACACCTTC
CASSFYPSFQPTNYGYTF
>NA|TRBJ1-1|few|TRBV5-1
TGCGCCAGCAGCTTGGTCTCCGGGGGGAACACTGAAGCTTTCTTT
CASSLVSGGNTEAFF
>NA|TRBJ1-1|NA|TRBV7-8
TGTGCCAGCAGCTTAGCGCGCCACACTGAAGCTTTCTTT
CASSLARHTEAFF
>TRBD2|TRBJ2-7|NA|TRBV7-3
TGTGCCAGCAGCTCCGGTGGGGGGGATCGGGAGCAGTACTTC
CASSSGGGDREQYF
>NA|TRBJ1-4|few|TRBV5-1
TGCGCCAGCAGCGGAATTCAGGGATCAACTAATGAAAAACTGTTTTTT
CASSGIQGSTNEKLFF
>NA|TRBJ1-3|once|TRBV7-2
TGTGCCAGCAGCTTAGGTCATTCCGGTACACCCGGAAACACCATATATTTT
CASSLGHSGTPGNTIYF
>NA|TRBJ2-3|once|TRBV5-1
TGCGCCAGCAGCTTGGAAGGTTGGGGCACAGATACGCAGTATTTT
CASSLEGWGTDTQYF
>NA|TRBJ2-6|NA|TRBV6-1
TGTGCCAGCAGCGTCCTCCCGTGGGGGGCCAACGTCCTGACTTTC
CASSVLPWGANVLTF
>TRBD2|TRBJ2-5|NA|TRBV5-1
TGCGCCAGCAGCAAAGGACTAGCGGGATCACAAGAGACCCAGTACTTC
CASSKGLAGSQETQYF
>NA|TRBJ1-1|once|TRBV9
TGTGCCAGCAGCGTAACAGGCTCGAACACTGAAGCTTTCTTT
CASSVTGSNTEAFF
>TRBD1|TRBJ2-7|NA|TRBV7-3
TGTGCCAGCAGCCTGGGACAGGGTGGAGGCGAGCAGTACTTC
CASSLGQGGGEQYF
>NA|TRBJ2-2|NA|TRBV11-3
TGTGCCAGCAGCTACAGGGCCACCGGGGAGCTGTTTTTT
CASSYRATGELFF
>NA|TRBJ1-6|NA|TRBV27
TGTGCCAGCAGTTTATCGACCGGGGAGTATAATTCACCCCTCCACTTT
CASSLSTGEYNSPLHF
>TRBD2|TRBJ2-7|NA|TRBV18
TGTGCCAGCTCACCGGGGACTAGCGGAACCTACGAGCAGTACTTC
CASSPGTSGTYEQYF
>NA|TRBJ2-5|once|TRBV18
TGTGCCAGCTCACTGCGGACAGCGTACCAAGAGACCCAGTACTTC
CASSLRTAYQETQYF
>NA|TRBJ2-1|NA|TRBV2
TGTGCCAGCAGTGAATCAGGGTTGGGGGCGGGAAGGAACAATGAGCAGTTCTTC
CASSESGLGAGRNNEQFF
>NA|TRBJ1-1|NA|TRBV5-1
TGCGCCAGCAGACGGGAGGGGGGCGAAGCTTTCTTT
CASRREGGEAFF
>NA|TRBJ2-7|NA|TRBV9
TGTGCCAGCAGCGTAGGGCAGAGTAACTACGAGCAGTACTTC
CASSVGQSNYEQYF
>TRBD2|TRBJ2-1|NA|TRBV19
TGTGCCAGTAGTGAGTGGGGCAAGGTTTCGAGGTTTCCCAGCGGGAGGGGTGATGAGCAGTTCTTC
CASSEWGKVSRFPSGRGDEQFF
>TRBD2|TRBJ2-7|NA|TRBV5-1
TGCGCCAGCAGCCCGGGGGCGGGAGGCTACGAGCAGTACTTC
CASSPGAGGYEQYF
>NA|TRBJ2-1|NA|TRBV6-6
TGTGCCAGCAGTTACCAGGCAGACAACCAGTTCTTC
CASSYQADNQFF
>NA|TRBJ1-3|NA|TRBV5-1
TGCGCCAGCAGCTTCGGTACAGGCTCCTCTGGAAACACCATATATTTT
CASSFGTGSSGNTIYF
>NA|TRBJ2-7|NA|TRBV19
TGTGCCAGTAGTATTCGGGGCAGACCCAACGAGCAGTACTTC
CASSIRGRPNEQYF
>NA|TRBJ2-7|NA|TRBV18
TGTGCCAGCTCGTATAGTGGGACCTACGAGCAGTACTTC
CASSYSGTYEQYF
>NA|TRBJ2-3|NA|TRBV10-3
TGTGCCATCAGTGAACGACAGGCGAGCACAGATACGCAGTATTTT
CAISERQASTDTQYF
>NA|TRBJ1-5|once|TRBV5-1
TGCGCCAGCAGCTTGATAGGGGATAATCAGCCCCAGCATTTT
CASSLIGDNQPQHF
>NA|TRBJ2-7|NA|TRBV18
TGTGCCAGCTCACCATATCAGGAGCCCTACGAGCAGTACTTC
CASSPYQEPYEQYF
>NA|TRBJ2-3|NA|TRBV5-1
TGCGCCAGCAACCCAAGCGGAGGGGGTGCAGATACGCAGTATTTT
CASNPSGGGADTQYF
>TRBD1|TRBJ1-1|NA|TRBV27
TGTGCCAGCAGTTTATCTGGGACAGGGAACACTGAAGCTTTCTTT
CASSLSGTGNTEAFF
>TRBD1|TRBJ2-7|NA|TRBV7-8
TGTGCCAGCAGCACCCGGACAGGGGGCTCCGTTAGCTCCTACGAGCAGTACTTC
CASSTRTGGSVSSYEQYF
>NA|TRBJ2-3|NA|TRBV7-2
TGTGCCAGCAGCTCCCAAATCACAGATACGCAGTATTTT
CASSSQITDTQYF
>NA|TRBJ2-4|NA|TRBV6-1
TGTGCCAGCAGTGAAGCCGGGATTCAGTACTTC
CASSEAGIQYF
>NA|TRBJ1-5|NA|TRBV18
TGTGCCAGTTCACTGTCAAGCAATCAGCCCCAGCATTTT
CASSLSSNQPQHF
>TRBD2|TRBJ2-2|once|TRBV29-1
TGCAGCCCGTTAATCGTATCCCTCGGGAGGAAGAAGCGGGAGCTGTTTTTT
CSPLIVSLGRKKRELFF
>TRBD2|TRBJ2-1|NA|TRBV7-2
TGTGCCAGCAGCTCCGCCGGGACTATCTACAATGAGCAGTTCTTC
CASSSAGTIYNEQFF